This T cell receptor beta chain derives from a study of blood T cell repertoires in COVID-19. On the study more broadly: Recovered Cohort 3 donors showed two negative PCRs, clearance, or symptom resolution. Both acute and convalescent COVID-19 samples were obtained from the United States, Italy and Spain. Nucleic acid was either cDNA or gDNA, and it came from T cells, B-cell-depleted T cells, or PBMCs.

Profiled with immunoSEQ multiplex PCR; TCRdb holds only in-frame clones, not every one. The repertoire consists of around 200,000 clones, with 85% to 90% occurring once and the leading ten covering roughly 3.2%. In germline, CDR1 is SGHTA, CDR2 FQGNSA. This CDR3 spans 15 amino acids. V was pared by 8 bases and J by 2 bases, with 8 bases of the junction left unmatched. This receptor was obtained from a woman between 45 and 65 years old in a cohort exposed to, infected with or recovered from COVID-19 (not recorded which). The chain is built from TRBV7-2 and TRBJ2-3, with 9 bases aligning to TRBD1. The specimen was PBMCs or T cells enriched from blood (not recorded which). This CDR3 reads CASRKDRGTTDTQYF. The CDR3 DNA sequence: TGTGCCAGCCGCAAGGACAGGGGTACCACAGATACGCAGTATTTT.